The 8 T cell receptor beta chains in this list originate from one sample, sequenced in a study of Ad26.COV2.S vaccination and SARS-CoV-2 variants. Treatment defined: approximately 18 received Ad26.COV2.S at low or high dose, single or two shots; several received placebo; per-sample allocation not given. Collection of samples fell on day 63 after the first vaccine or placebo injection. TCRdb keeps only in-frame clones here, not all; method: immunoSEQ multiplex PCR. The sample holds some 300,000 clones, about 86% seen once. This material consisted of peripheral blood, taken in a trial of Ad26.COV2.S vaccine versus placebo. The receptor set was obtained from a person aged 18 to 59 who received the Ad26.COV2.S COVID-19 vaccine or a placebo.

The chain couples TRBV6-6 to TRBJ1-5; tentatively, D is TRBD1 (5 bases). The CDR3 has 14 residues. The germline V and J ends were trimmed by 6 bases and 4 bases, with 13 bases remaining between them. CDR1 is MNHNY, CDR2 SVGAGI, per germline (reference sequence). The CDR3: CASRGTGENQPQHF. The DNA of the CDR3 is TGTGCCAGCAGAGGGACGGGGGAAAATCAGCCCCAGCATTTT.

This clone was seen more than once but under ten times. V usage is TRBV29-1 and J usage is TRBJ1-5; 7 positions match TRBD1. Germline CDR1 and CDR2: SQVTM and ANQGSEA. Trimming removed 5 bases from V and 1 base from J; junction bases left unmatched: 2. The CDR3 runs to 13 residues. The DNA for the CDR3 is TGCAGCGTTTTACAGGGGAGCAATCAGCCCCAGCATTTT. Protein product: CSVLQGSNQPQHF.

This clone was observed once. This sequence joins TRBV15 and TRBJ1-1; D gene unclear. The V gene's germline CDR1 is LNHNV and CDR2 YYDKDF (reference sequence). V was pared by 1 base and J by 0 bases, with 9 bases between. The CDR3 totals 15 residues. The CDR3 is CATSRGLGMNTEAFF. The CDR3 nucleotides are TGTGCCACCAGCAGAGGGTTGGGTATGAACACTGAAGCTTTCTTT.

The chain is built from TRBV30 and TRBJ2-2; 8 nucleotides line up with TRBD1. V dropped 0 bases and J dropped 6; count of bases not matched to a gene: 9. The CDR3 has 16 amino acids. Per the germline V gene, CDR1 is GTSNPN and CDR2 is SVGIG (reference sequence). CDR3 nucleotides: TGTGCCTGGAGTGTATTCAGGACAGGGAGGTCCGGGGAGCTGTTTTTT. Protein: CAWSVFRTGRSGELFF.

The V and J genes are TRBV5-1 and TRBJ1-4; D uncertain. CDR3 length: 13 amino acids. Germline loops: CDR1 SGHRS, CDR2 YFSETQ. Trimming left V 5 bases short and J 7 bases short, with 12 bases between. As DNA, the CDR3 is TGCGCCAGCAGTACAGTTGGCGGTGAAAAACTGTTTTTT. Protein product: CASSTVGGEKLFF.

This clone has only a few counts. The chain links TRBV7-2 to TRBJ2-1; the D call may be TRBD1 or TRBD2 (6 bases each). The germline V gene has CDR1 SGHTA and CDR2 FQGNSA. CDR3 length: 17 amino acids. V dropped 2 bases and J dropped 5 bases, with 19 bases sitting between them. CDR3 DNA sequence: TGTGCCAGCAGCTTACCCGGGTGGCCGGGGGCCCACAATGAGCAGTTCTTC. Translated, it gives CASSLPGWPGAHNEQFF.

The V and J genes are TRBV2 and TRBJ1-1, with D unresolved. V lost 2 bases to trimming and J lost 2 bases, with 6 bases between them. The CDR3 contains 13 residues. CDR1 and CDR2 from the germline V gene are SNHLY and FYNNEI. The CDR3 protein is CASSELRNTEAFF. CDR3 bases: TGTGCCAGCAGTGAACTGAGAAACACTGAAGCTTTCTTT.

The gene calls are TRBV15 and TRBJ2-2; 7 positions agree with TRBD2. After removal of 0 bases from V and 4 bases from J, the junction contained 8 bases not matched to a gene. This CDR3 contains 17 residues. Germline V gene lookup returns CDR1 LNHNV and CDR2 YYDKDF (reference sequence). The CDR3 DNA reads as TGTGCCACCAGCAGAGATCTCGTCGGGGGGAGCACCGGGGAGCTGTTTTTT. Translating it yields CATSRDLVGGSTGELFF.